Given below is one T cell receptor (beta chain) in context. These data originate in a study of blood T cell repertoires in COVID-19. Study-wide context: Acute and convalescent COVID-19 specimens originated in the United States, Italy and Spain.

V was cut by 3 bases and J by 9 bases, with 24 bases left in between. The CDR3 is 17 residues long. Germline V gives CDR1 SGHAT, CDR2 FQNNGV. Source study methods: Amplification of reference gene primers provided the estimated nucleated cell counts. Repertoires were generated with immunoSEQ multiplex PCR, while TCRdb's copy carries only in-frame clones and drops some. V and J calls and clone size are given by that table; D and trimming were obtained from the DNA. The repertoire consists of hundreds of thousands of clones, with about 90% occurring once and the leading ten covering about 1.2%. The TCR sequence derives from a man in his forties with acute or convalescent COVID-19. The sample taken for sequencing was peripheral blood. The V and J genes are TRBV11-2 and TRBJ2-1; possible D gene TRBD2, 5 bases. CDR3 sequence reads: CASSFWELRDPRAEQFF. Written as DNA, the CDR3 is TGTGCCAGCAGCTTTTGGGAACTCCGGGATCCCCGGGCTGAGCAGTTCTTC. Looking up the rest from reference TRBV11-2 and TRBJ2-1 gives the full variable domain: EAGVAQSPRYKIIEKRQSVAFWCNPISGHATLYWYQQILGQGPKLLIQFQNNGVVDDSQLPKDRFSAERLKGVDSTLKIQPAKLEDSAVYLCASSFWELRDPRAEQFFGPGTRLTVL.